The 19 T cell receptor beta chains given below trace back to one sample, sequenced in a study of identical twins. One entry per CDR3 protein, called by TCRdb with MiXCR from the 5' RACE reads. This sample has about 530,000 distinct CDR3 sequences, with 12% to 15% found just once. This same sample was also taken into another study, of yellow fever vaccine responses in identical twins.

Sequences were obtained from CD4+ T cells sorted from blood. These receptors all stem from a woman aged 18-35 years in good health.

This rearrangement joins TRBV28 to TRBJ2-1, with D unclear. The germline V gene encodes CDR1 MDHEN and CDR2 SYDVKM. The CDR3 runs to 11 residues. V was pared by 6 bases and J by 8 bases, with 8 bases between. CDR3 in amino acids: CASRLWDEQFF. For the CDR3, the DNA is TGTGCCAGCAGGCTTTGGGATGAGCAGTTCTTC.

The J gene is TRBJ2-1, the V gene TRBV10-3; a possible D gene is TRBD1 (5 bases). The germline V gene has CDR1 ENHRY and CDR2 SYGVKD. There are 15 residues in the CDR3. The V and J ends lost 0 bases and 5 bases respectively, with 11 bases between them. The CDR3 DNA is TGTGCCATCAGTGAGTCTTGGCAGGGTGACAATGAGCAGTTCTTC. It translates to CAISESWQGDNEQFF.

The V and J genes are TRBV2 and TRBJ2-7, with TRBD2 matching over 11 bases. CDR1 and CDR2 from the germline V gene are SNHLY and FYNNEI. J lost 1 base, V lost 6 bases, and 5 bases had no gene match. The CDR3 is 15 residues long. This chain's CDR3 is CASRPLAGGSYEQYF. The CDR3 DNA reads TGTGCCAGCAGACCTCTAGCGGGAGGTTCCTACGAGCAGTACTTC.

The chain has TRBV28 and TRBJ2-7, with D perhaps given as TRBD1 or TRBD2 (5 bases each). V was cut by 3 bases and J by 2 bases, with 11 bases left in between. This CDR3 is 14 amino acids long. Germline CDR1 reads MDHEN; CDR2 reads SYDVKM. Here the CDR3 reads CASSLPRDPYEQYV. CDR3 DNA: TGTGCCAGCAGTTTGCCCAGGGACCCCTACGAGCAGTACGTC.

This sequence joins TRBV6-6 and TRBJ1-2, with D perhaps matching TRBD1 (5 bases). CDR1 and CDR2 from the germline V gene are MNHNY and SVGAGI (reference sequence). The CDR3 is 12 amino acids. Trimming shortened V by 6 bases and J by 2 bases, and 7 bases separated the two germline ends. The CDR3 here is CASRQENYGYTF. CDR3 nucleotide sequence: TGTGCCAGCAGACAGGAAAACTATGGCTACACCTTC.

CDR3 amino acids: CASSHTSRADTQYF. The CDR3 DNA follows: TGTGCCAGCAGCCACACTAGTCGGGCAGATACGCAGTATTTT. The chain joins TRBV14 to TRBJ2-3; D is possibly TRBD2 (5 bases). V was cut by 3 bases and J by 4 bases, with 11 bases left in between. Germline V gene data show CDR1 as SGHDN and CDR2 as FVKESK. The CDR3 has 14 amino acids.

This clonotype turned up a few times. This chain uses TRBV3-1 with TRBJ2-3; 8 nucleotides align to TRBD2. Germline V gives CDR1 LGHDT, CDR2 YNNKEL (reference sequence). This CDR3 region has 17 residues. V trimming: 0 bases; J trimming: 5 bases; junction bases outside the gene matches: 10. The CDR3, as DNA: TGTGCCAGCAGCCAAGACCTTAGCGGGATCCAGATAGATACGCAGTATTTT. Its translation is CASSQDLSGIQIDTQYF.

This clonotype was detected a few times. The chain joins TRBV29-1 to TRBJ2-5; D uncertain. The CDR3 is made up of 10 amino acids. V was trimmed by 3 bases and J by 3 bases, leaving 2 bases between them. Germline assignment: CDR1 SQVTM and CDR2 ANQGSEA. CDR3 coding DNA: TGCAGCGTTGAGGAAGAGACCCAGTACTTC. Translated: CSVEEETQYF.

This clonotype has only a few counts. The chain combines TRBV10-3 with TRBJ2-7; no firm D call. CDR3 length: 12 residues. Deletions cut 6 bases from V and 4 bases from J, with 10 bases between. Germline-derived CDR1 and CDR2 are ENHRY and SYGVKD. CDR3 sequence: CAIRQSQYEQYF. The CDR3 coding sequence is TGTGCCATCAGACAGAGCCAGTACGAGCAGTACTTC.

V usage is TRBV7-2 and J usage is TRBJ2-1; 9 nucleotides agree with TRBD2. V lost 4 bases to trimming and J lost 9 bases; unmatched junction nucleotides: 10. This CDR3 region has 15 residues. From germline, CDR1 is SGHTA and CDR2 FQGNSA. The CDR3 spells CASSSPSGKRGEQFF. CDR3 DNA sequence: TGTGCCAGCAGCTCCCCTAGCGGGAAGAGGGGTGAGCAGTTCTTC.

This sequence joins TRBV6-2 or TRBV6-3 and TRBJ2-2, with 15 bases that match TRBD2. This CDR3 is 22 amino acids long. The trim removed 8 bases at V and 3 bases at J, leaving 22 bases unmatched. CDR1 is MNHEY and CDR2 is SVGEGT in the germline V gene. The CDR3 region is CASSTFQGRGLAGGRYTGELFF. In nucleotides, the CDR3 is TGTGCCAGCTCAACCTTCCAGGGGCGCGGACTAGCGGGGGGGCGGTACACCGGGGAGCTGTTTTTT.

There are a few counts of this clonotype. The chain is built from TRBV3-1 and TRBJ2-7; either TRBD1 or TRBD2 may fit D (7 bases each). Germline V gene sequence: CDR1 LGHDT, CDR2 YNNKEL (reference sequence). The V and J ends lost 4 bases and 4 bases respectively, with 20 bases between them. CDR3 length: 16 amino acids. CDR3 region: CASSPGGGETLYEQYF. The CDR3 nucleotides are TGTGCCAGCAGCCCAGGGGGGGGAGAGACGTTGTACGAGCAGTACTTC.

This clonotype was seen a handful of times. V and J are TRBV20-1 and TRBJ2-5, with D possibly TRBD2 on 5 matching bases. From germline, CDR1 is DFQATT and CDR2 SNEGSKA (reference sequence). V was clipped by 5 bases and J by 7 bases, with 11 bases between them. The CDR3 is 11 residues long. The CDR3: CSAPIAGTQYF. CDR3 DNA sequence: TGCAGTGCTCCGATTGCGGGGACCCAGTACTTC.

The gene calls are TRBV10-3 and TRBJ2-1, with 11 bases lining up with TRBD2. Germline values: CDR1 ENHRY, CDR2 SYGVKD. This CDR3 comprises 15 residues. The J segment lost 6 bases and the V segment lost 6 bases, leaving 7 bases of the junction unmatched. The CDR3, as DNA: TGTGCCATCAGCCCGAAGGGGACTAGCGGCAATGAGCAGTTCTTC. This sequence encodes CAISPKGTSGNEQFF.

This clonotype was observed a handful of times. The chain has TRBV19 and TRBJ1-1; D call uncertain. The CDR3 covers 13 residues. Trimming took 8 bases from V and 0 from J, leaving 10 bases between them. The V gene's germline CDR1 is LNHDA and CDR2 SQIVND (reference sequence). The CDR3 here is CASERRVNTEAFF. In DNA, the CDR3 is TGTGCCAGTGAGCGCAGAGTGAACACTGAAGCTTTCTTT. The variable domain in full, with the rest retrieved from reference TRBV19 and TRBJ1-1, is DGGITQSPKYLFRKEGQNVTLSCEQNLNHDAMYWYRQDPGQGLRLIYYSQIVNDFQKGDIAEGYSVSREKKESFPLTVTSAQKNPTAFYLCASERRVNTEAFFGQGTRLTVV.

CDR3 sequence: CASSYGRGYQPQHF. CDR3 DNA sequence: TGTGCCAGCAGTTACGGCAGGGGCTATCAGCCCCAGCATTTT. This chain connects TRBV12-3 or TRBV12-4 to TRBJ1-5; a weak D match, TRBD1 (6 bases). This CDR3 spans 14 amino acids. Between the trimmed V and J ends, which lost 4 bases and 5 bases, there was a span of 12 bases.

In this sample, this clonotype turned up a few times. The chain couples TRBV5-1 to TRBJ2-3; weak D call: TRBD2 (7 bases). This CDR3 has 15 amino acids. V was trimmed by 6 bases and J by 3 bases, leaving 17 bases between them. Germline CDR1 is SGHRS and CDR2 is YFSETQ. This CDR3 reads CASKGGYLRTDTQYF. The CDR3 nucleotides are TGCGCCAGCAAGGGGGGGTATCTTCGGACAGATACGCAGTATTTT.

CDR3 DNA sequence: TGTGCCAGCAGCTCTCGGGGGCGAGGGGCATACAATGAGCAGTTCTTC. Its translation is CASSSRGRGAYNEQFF. The genes are TRBV11-2 and TRBJ2-1; D possibly uses TRBD1 or TRBD2 (6 bases each). Trimming took off 4 bases at V and 4 bases at J, with 17 bases between the two ends. Per germline, CDR1 SGHAT and CDR2 FQNNGV. This CDR3 has 16 amino acids.

This clonotype was seen repeatedly, ten times or more. The rearrangement uses TRBV29-1 and TRBJ2-7; tentative D call: TRBD1 (5 bases). The germline V gene has CDR1 SQVTM and CDR2 ANQGSEA. CDR3 length: 15 residues. V was clipped by 7 bases and J by 2 bases, with 21 bases between them. The CDR3, as DNA: TGCAGCGCCAGCGCTATTAAGGGGAATACCTACGAGCAGTACGTC. Its translation is CSASAIKGNTYEQYV.